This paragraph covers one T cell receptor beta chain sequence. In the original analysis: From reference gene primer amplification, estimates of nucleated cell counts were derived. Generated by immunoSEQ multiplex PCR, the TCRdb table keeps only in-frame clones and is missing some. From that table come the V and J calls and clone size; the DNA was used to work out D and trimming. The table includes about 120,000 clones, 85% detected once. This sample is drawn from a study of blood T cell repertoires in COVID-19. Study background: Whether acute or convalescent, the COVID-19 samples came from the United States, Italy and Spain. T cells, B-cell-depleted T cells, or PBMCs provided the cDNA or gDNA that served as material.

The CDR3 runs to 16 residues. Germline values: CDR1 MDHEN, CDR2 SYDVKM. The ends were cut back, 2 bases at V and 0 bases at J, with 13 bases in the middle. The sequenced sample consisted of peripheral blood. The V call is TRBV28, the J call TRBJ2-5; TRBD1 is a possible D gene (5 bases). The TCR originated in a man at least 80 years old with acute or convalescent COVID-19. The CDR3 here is CASSLQERGNQETQYF. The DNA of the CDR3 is TGTGCCAGCAGTTTACAGGAAAGGGGTAACCAAGAGACCCAGTACTTC.